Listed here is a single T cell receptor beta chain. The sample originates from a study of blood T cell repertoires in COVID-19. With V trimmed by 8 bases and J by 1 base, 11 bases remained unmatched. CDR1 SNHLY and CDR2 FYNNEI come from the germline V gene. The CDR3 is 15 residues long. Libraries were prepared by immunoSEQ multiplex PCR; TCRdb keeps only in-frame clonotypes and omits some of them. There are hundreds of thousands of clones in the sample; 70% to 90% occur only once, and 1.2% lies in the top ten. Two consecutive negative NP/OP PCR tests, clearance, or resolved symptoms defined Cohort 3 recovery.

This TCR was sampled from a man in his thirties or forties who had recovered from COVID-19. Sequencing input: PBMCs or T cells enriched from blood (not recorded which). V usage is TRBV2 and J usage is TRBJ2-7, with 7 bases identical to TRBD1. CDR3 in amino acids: CASGKTGMRSYEQYF. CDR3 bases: TGTGCCAGCGGGAAGACAGGGATGAGATCCTACGAGCAGTACTTC.